These T cell receptor beta chains were read from a single sample in a study of blood T cell repertoires in COVID-19. Sequencing used immunoSEQ multiplex PCR; TCRdb keeps in-frame clones, though not all of them. Counted here are about 69,000 clones, roughly 90% occurring once; the ten biggest clones make up around 4.5%. Sequences were obtained from peripheral blood. The receptors stem from a woman aged 60-70 years with active COVID-19. Each CDR3 is given with its conserved first and last residue. Each record gives: clone size, V gene, J gene, D gene, CDR3 length, CDR3 DNA, CDR3 protein. D genes are given only for firm matches. Clone size is shown for a subset of rows, as once, few, many or a class of expanded clone.

size: .; V: TRBV28; J: TRBJ2-7; D: .; length: 15; DNA: TGTGCCAGCAGCCCACCAAGGGGGAATGGGTACGAGCAGTACTTC; CDR3: CASSPPRGNGYEQYF
size: .; V: TRBV7-7; J: TRBJ2-2; D: TRBD1; length: 17; DNA: TGTGCCAGCAGCAGACGGACAGGGGGCGCGAACACCGGGGAGCTGTTTTTT; CDR3: CASSRRTGGANTGELFF
size: .; V: TRBV4-2; J: TRBJ2-1; D: TRBD2; length: 17; DNA: TGTGCCAGCAGCCAAGAAGGCGGGAGAAGCTCCTACAATGAGCAGTTCTTC; CDR3: CASSQEGGRSSYNEQFF
size: .; V: TRBV27; J: TRBJ2-2; D: TRBD2; length: 14; DNA: TGTGCCAGCAGTTTTAGGGAGGGCACCGGGGAGCTGTTTTTT; CDR3: CASSFREGTGELFF
size: once; V: TRBV6-5; J: TRBJ1-4; D: TRBD1; length: 14; DNA: TGTGCCAGCAGTACCCGACAGGGGCAGGCAAAACTGTTTTTT; CDR3: CASSTRQGQAKLFF
size: .; V: TRBV5-1; J: TRBJ1-2; D: TRBD1; length: 14; DNA: TGCGCCAGCACCGGATTACAGGGGGACTATGGCTACACCTTC; CDR3: CASTGLQGDYGYTF
size: .; V: TRBV27; J: TRBJ2-4; D: .; length: 14; DNA: TGTGCCAGCAGCCTCGACGGACTACGGGACATTCAGTACTTC; CDR3: CASSLDGLRDIQYF
size: .; V: TRBV7-2; J: TRBJ2-3; D: .; length: 15; DNA: TGTGCCAGCAGAGAGGGGGCGGGATCAACAGATACGCAGTATTTT; CDR3: CASREGAGSTDTQYF
size: .; V: TRBV27; J: TRBJ2-7; D: TRBD2; length: 15; DNA: TGTGCCAGCAGTTACCCCGCTAGCGGGAAGTACGAGCAGTACTTC; CDR3: CASSYPASGKYEQYF
size: once; V: TRBV10-3; J: TRBJ2-3; D: .; length: 17; DNA: TGTGCCATCAGTGAGCCCCGTGGAGCGGGCAGACCAGATACGCAGTATTTT; CDR3: CAISEPRGAGRPDTQYF
size: .; V: TRBV7-9; J: TRBJ1-1; D: .; length: 13; DNA: TGTGCCAGCAGCTCGACAGTGAACACTGAAGCTTTCTTT; CDR3: CASSSTVNTEAFF
size: .; V: TRBV5-6; J: TRBJ2-1; D: .; length: 16; DNA: TGTGCCAGCAGCCGACTTGACGGGGGTCAATACAATGAGCAGTTCTTC; CDR3: CASSRLDGGQYNEQFF
size: .; V: TRBV5-6; J: TRBJ1-6; D: TRBD1; length: 14; DNA: TGTGCCAGCAGCTTGAACAGGGGTGATTCACCCCTCCACTTT; CDR3: CASSLNRGDSPLHF
size: .; V: TRBV4-1; J: TRBJ1-2; D: .; length: 14; DNA: TGCGCCAGCAGCCAAGACCCAGGGCAGGATGGCTACACCTTC; CDR3: CASSQDPGQDGYTF
size: few; V: TRBV5-1; J: TRBJ1-2; D: TRBD1; length: 14; DNA: TGCGCCAGCAGCCGGGACAGGGACGACTATGGCTACACCTTC; CDR3: CASSRDRDDYGYTF
size: .; V: TRBV27; J: TRBJ1-4; D: .; length: 15; DNA: TGTGCCAGCAGTCCACTGAACAGTGCTACTGAAAAACTGTTTTTT; CDR3: CASSPLNSATEKLFF
size: .; V: TRBV28; J: TRBJ1-3; D: .; length: 15; DNA: TGTGCCAGCAGCACCAGGGACAAACCTGGAAACACCATATATTTT; CDR3: CASSTRDKPGNTIYF
size: .; V: TRBV19; J: TRBJ2-7; D: .; length: 14; DNA: TGTGCCAGTAGTATGACCGGGGTCACCTACGAGCAGTACTTC; CDR3: CASSMTGVTYEQYF
size: .; V: TRBV19; J: TRBJ2-3; D: .; length: 14; DNA: TGTGCCAGTAGTATAATGATAGCCTCAGATACGCAGTATTTT; CDR3: CASSIMIASDTQYF
size: .; V: TRBV11-3; J: TRBJ1-6; D: .; length: 16; DNA: TGTGCCAGCAGGGCGGCGTTATCTCCCGCTAATTCACCCCTCCACTTT; CDR3: CASRAALSPANSPLHF
size: .; V: TRBV2; J: TRBJ2-7; D: TRBD1; length: 14; DNA: TGTGCCAGCAGGGAGTTGAGGACAGGGAACGAGCAGTACTTC; CDR3: CASRELRTGNEQYF
size: few; V: TRBV21-1; J: TRBJ1-1; D: .; length: 15; DNA: TGTGCCAGCAGCTCCACAGGGTACATGAACACTGAAGCTTTCTTT; CDR3: CASSSTGYMNTEAFF
size: .; V: TRBV5-1; J: TRBJ1-1; D: .; length: 19; DNA: TGCGCCAGCAGCTTGATGCTTGGGGGCAGGGGTTACGAGAACACTGAAGCTTTCTTT; CDR3: CASSLMLGGRGYENTEAFF
size: once; V: TRBV7-2; J: TRBJ1-4; D: .; length: 14; DNA: TGTGCCAGCAGCTTACAGGGTGGTAATGAAAAACTGTTTTTT; CDR3: CASSLQGGNEKLFF
size: .; V: TRBV30; J: TRBJ2-4; D: TRBD1; length: 15; DNA: TGTGCCTGGGCTGGGCGGGACAGGGACAAAAACATTCAGTACTTC; CDR3: CAWAGRDRDKNIQYF
size: .; V: TRBV18; J: TRBJ2-7; D: .; length: 15; DNA: TGTGCCAGCTCACCGTCTCCTCAGGGGTCCTACGAGCAGTACTTC; CDR3: CASSPSPQGSYEQYF
size: .; V: TRBV5-1; J: TRBJ2-1; D: TRBD2; length: 16; DNA: TGCGCCAGCAGCTTAAGCGGGAGTAGGTCCTACAATGAGCAGTTCTTC; CDR3: CASSLSGSRSYNEQFF
size: .; V: TRBV5-4; J: TRBJ1-2; D: .; length: 12; DNA: TGTGCCAGCAGTCCGGCGGGGGGCGGCTACACCTTC; CDR3: CASSPAGGGYTF
size: .; V: TRBV9; J: TRBJ2-2; D: TRBD2; length: 14; DNA: TGTGCCAGCAGCGTGGGACTAGCGACCGGGGAGCTGTTTTTT; CDR3: CASSVGLATGELFF
size: .; V: TRBV6-5; J: TRBJ1-3; D: .; length: 15; DNA: TGTGCCAGCAGGCGGAGTGGCGATCGGGGAAACACCATATATTTT; CDR3: CASRRSGDRGNTIYF
size: few; V: TRBV6-5; J: TRBJ1-1; D: .; length: 14; DNA: TGTGCCAGCAGTTTAAGTTTAGAAAACACTGAAGCTTTCTTT; CDR3: CASSLSLENTEAFF
size: .; V: TRBV4-1; J: TRBJ1-4; D: TRBD1; length: 14; DNA: TGCGCCAGCAGCCAAGACAGGGGGGTTGAAAAACTGTTTTTT; CDR3: CASSQDRGVEKLFF
size: .; V: TRBV19; J: TRBJ2-5; D: TRBD2; length: 14; DNA: TGTGCCAGTACCCCCCCTAGCGGGAGACAGACCCAGTACTTC; CDR3: CASTPPSGRQTQYF
size: .; V: TRBV3-1/TRBV3-2; J: TRBJ2-1; D: TRBD2; length: 17; DNA: TGTGCCAGCAGCCACCCCACTAGCGGGAGATCCTACAATGAGCAGTTCTTC; CDR3: CASSHPTSGRSYNEQFF
size: .; V: TRBV19; J: TRBJ1-5; D: TRBD1; length: 17; DNA: TGTGCCAGCCAAGGGACAGGGGGCAACCCTAGCAATCAGCCCCAGCATTTT; CDR3: CASQGTGGNPSNQPQHF
size: few; V: TRBV2; J: TRBJ1-5; D: .; length: 15; DNA: TGTGCCAGCAGTGGTGACAGTGGGGGCAATCAGCCCCAGCATTTT; CDR3: CASSGDSGGNQPQHF
size: .; V: TRBV14; J: TRBJ2-7; D: .; length: 15; DNA: TGTGCCAGCAGCCTCGGACCGGGACTGGCCTACGAGCAGTACTTC; CDR3: CASSLGPGLAYEQYF
size: .; V: TRBV3-1/TRBV3-2; J: TRBJ1-4; D: .; length: 14; DNA: TGTGCCAGCAGCCAGAGGGCTACTAATGAAAAACTGTTTTTT; CDR3: CASSQRATNEKLFF
size: .; V: TRBV2; J: TRBJ2-3; D: .; length: 15; DNA: TGTGCCAGCAGTCGTCAGGGTTCTACCACAGATACGCAGTATTTT; CDR3: CASSRQGSTTDTQYF
size: .; V: TRBV28; J: TRBJ2-7; D: .; length: 13; DNA: TGTGCCAGCAGTACAGGGATTAGGTACGAGCAGTACTTC; CDR3: CASSTGIRYEQYF
size: .; V: TRBV6-5; J: TRBJ1-2; D: TRBD1; length: 14; DNA: TGTGCCAGCAGTTCATCCAGGGGGCTAAGTGGCTACACCTTC; CDR3: CASSSSRGLSGYTF
size: .; V: TRBV14; J: TRBJ2-7; D: TRBD2; length: 17; DNA: TGTGCCAGCAGCCAAGCCCTCGGGGCGGGGGGGACCTACGAGCAGTACTTC; CDR3: CASSQALGAGGTYEQYF
size: once; V: TRBV28; J: TRBJ1-2; D: .; length: 15; DNA: TGTGCCAGCAGCTCCGGGACACCTTGGGGCTATGGCTACACCTTC; CDR3: CASSSGTPWGYGYTF
size: .; V: TRBV5-1; J: TRBJ2-2; D: TRBD2; length: 15; DNA: TGCGCCAGCAGTCCAGCGGGAGTAAACACCGGGGAGCTGTTTTTT; CDR3: CASSPAGVNTGELFF
size: .; V: TRBV28; J: TRBJ2-3; D: TRBD2; length: 14; DNA: TGTGCCAGCAGTTTTTGGTCGACTAGCGGGCAACAGTATTTT; CDR3: CASSFWSTSGQQYF
size: .; V: TRBV18; J: TRBJ2-7; D: .; length: 15; DNA: TGTGCCAGCTCACCAAGACTAGTTCTGGGAGCCGAGCAGTACTTC; CDR3: CASSPRLVLGAEQYF